This paragraph covers one TCR beta chain sequence. Its specificity is not known. Some clones are missing from TCRdb's copy, which holds only in-frame ones; the method was immunoSEQ multiplex PCR. The table lists 20,000 to 25,000 clones, approximately 90% of them singletons. Over chemoradiotherapy, repertoires were sampled more than once. V was clipped by 3 bases and J by 0 bases, with 6 bases between them. CDR3 size: 13 residues. Germline assignment: CDR1 SNHLY and CDR2 FYNNEI. The sample comes from a study of chemoradiotherapy in HPV16-positive cancers. Study-level points and caveats: The functional HPV-specific definition rests on just a couple of HPV16-positive patients. Candidate HPV-specific clones and E7-related TCR motifs grew in tumor during treatment.

This chain links TRBV2 with TRBJ2-7; unclear D gene. The clonotype originates from a human donor with HPV-associated anogenital cancer. The input for sequencing was blood, taken from a patient who underwent chemoradiotherapy. The CDR3 DNA is TGTGCCAGCAGTGACGACGGCTCCTACGAGCAGTACTTC. Translation: CASSDDGSYEQYF.